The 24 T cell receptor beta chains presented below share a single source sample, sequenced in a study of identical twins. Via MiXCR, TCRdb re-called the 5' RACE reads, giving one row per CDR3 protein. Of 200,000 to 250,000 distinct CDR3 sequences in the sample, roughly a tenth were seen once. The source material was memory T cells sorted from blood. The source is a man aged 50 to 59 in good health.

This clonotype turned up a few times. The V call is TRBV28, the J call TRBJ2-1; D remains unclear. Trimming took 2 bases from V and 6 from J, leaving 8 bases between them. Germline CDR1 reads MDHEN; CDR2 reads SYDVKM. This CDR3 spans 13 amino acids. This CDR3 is CASSLTAFNEQFF. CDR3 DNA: TGTGCCAGCAGTTTAACAGCGTTCAATGAGCAGTTCTTC.

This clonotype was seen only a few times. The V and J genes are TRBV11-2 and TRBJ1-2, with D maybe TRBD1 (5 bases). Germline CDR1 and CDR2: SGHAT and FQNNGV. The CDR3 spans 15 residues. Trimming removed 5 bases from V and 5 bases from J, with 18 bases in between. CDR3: CASSPRIDSFYGYTF. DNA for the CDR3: TGTGCCAGCAGCCCCAGAATAGACAGCTTTTATGGCTACACCTTC.

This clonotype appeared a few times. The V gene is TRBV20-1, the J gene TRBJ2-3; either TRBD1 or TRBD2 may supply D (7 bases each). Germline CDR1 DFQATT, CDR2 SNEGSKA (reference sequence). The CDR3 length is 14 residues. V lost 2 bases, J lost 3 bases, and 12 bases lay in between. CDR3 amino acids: CSARTGEGTDTQYF. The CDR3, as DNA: TGCAGTGCTAGAACAGGGGAGGGGACAGATACGCAGTATTTT.

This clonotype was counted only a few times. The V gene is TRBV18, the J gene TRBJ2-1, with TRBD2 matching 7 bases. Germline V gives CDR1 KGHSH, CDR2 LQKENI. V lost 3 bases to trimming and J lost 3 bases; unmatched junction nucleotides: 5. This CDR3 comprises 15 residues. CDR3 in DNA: TGTGCCAGCTCACCGTCGACTAGCTACTACAATGAGCAGTTCTTC. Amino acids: CASSPSTSYYNEQFF.

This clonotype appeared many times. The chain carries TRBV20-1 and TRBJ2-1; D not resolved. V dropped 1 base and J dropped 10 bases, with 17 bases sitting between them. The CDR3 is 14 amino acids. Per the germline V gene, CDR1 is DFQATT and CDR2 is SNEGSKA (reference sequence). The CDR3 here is CSARGAVGIGEQFF. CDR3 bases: TGCAGTGCTAGAGGGGCAGTGGGCATCGGGGAGCAGTTCTTC.

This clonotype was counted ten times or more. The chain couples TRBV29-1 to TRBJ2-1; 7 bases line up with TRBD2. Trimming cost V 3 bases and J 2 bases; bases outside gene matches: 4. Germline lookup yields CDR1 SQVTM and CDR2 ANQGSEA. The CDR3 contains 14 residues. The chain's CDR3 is CSVELAATYNEQFF. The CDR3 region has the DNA TGCAGCGTTGAGCTAGCGGCGACCTACAATGAGCAGTTCTTC.

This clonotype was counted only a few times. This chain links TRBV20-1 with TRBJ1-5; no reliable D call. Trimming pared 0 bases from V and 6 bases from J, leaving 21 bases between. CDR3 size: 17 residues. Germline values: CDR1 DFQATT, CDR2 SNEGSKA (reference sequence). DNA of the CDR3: TGCAGTGCTAGAGACCGCTCTAGGGCAGCTGGGAGTCAGCCCCAGCATTTT. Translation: CSARDRSRAAGSQPQHF.

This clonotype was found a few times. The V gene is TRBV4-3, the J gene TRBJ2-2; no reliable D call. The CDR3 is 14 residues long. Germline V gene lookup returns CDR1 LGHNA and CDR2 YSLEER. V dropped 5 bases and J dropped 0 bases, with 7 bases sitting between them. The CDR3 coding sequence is TGCGCCAGCAGCATCGGAACGAACACCGGGGAGCTGTTTTTT. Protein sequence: CASSIGTNTGELFF.

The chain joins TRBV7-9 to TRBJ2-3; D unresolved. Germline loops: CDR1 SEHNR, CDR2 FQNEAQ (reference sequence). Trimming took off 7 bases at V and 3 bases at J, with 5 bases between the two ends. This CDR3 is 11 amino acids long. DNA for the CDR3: TGTGCCAGCACCATAACAGATACGCAGTATTTT. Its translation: CASTITDTQYF.

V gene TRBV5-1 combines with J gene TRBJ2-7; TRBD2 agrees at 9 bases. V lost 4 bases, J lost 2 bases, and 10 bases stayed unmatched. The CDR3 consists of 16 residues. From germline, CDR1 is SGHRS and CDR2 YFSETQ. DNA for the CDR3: TGCGCCAGCAGCCCAGAAACTAGCGGGCCTACCTACGAGCAGTACTTC. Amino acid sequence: CASSPETSGPTYEQYF.

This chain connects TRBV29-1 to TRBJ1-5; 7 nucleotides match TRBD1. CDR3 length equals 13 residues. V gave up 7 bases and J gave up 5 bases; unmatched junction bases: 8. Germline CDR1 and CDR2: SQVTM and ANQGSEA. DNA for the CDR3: TGCAGCGCTACCGACAGGGTCGATCAGCCCCAGCATTTT. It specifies CSATDRVDQPQHF.

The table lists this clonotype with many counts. CDR3 in DNA: TGTGCCAGCAGTGAACAGACAGGGGTGGAGACCCAGTACTTC. It translates to CASSEQTGVETQYF. The V gene is TRBV6-1, the J gene TRBJ2-5; TRBD1 matches 8 bases. Looked up from germline, CDR1 is MNHNS and CDR2 is SASEGT. This CDR3 has 14 amino acids. The junction had 4 bases not matched to a gene; V was cut back by 2 bases and J by 5 bases.

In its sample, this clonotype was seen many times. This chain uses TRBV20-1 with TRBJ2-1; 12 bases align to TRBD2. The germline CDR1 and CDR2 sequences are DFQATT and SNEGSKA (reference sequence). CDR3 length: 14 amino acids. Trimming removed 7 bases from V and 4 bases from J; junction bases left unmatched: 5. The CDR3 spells CSVSTSGGYNEQFF. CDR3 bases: TGCAGTGTTAGTACTAGCGGGGGGTACAATGAGCAGTTCTTC.

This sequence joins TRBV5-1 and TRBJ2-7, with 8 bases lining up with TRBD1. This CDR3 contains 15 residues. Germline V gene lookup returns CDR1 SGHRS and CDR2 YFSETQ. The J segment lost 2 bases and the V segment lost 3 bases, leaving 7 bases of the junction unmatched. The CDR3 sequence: CASSSWGTGTYEQYF. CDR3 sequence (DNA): TGCGCCAGCAGCTCGTGGGGGACAGGTACCTACGAGCAGTACTTC.

The CDR3 coding sequence is TGCGCCAGCAGCTGGAGGGGCGGCACTGAAGCTTTCTTT. It codes for CASSWRGGTEAFF. This chain links TRBV5-1 with TRBJ1-1; D is perhaps TRBD1 (5 bases). The germline V and J ends were trimmed by 3 bases and 4 bases, with 10 bases remaining between them. This CDR3 comprises 13 residues. The germline V gene has CDR1 SGHRS and CDR2 YFSETQ.

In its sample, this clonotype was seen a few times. The CDR3 sequence is CATSDGQPPHEQFF. DNA of the CDR3: TGTGCCACCAGTGATGGGCAACCTCCCCATGAGCAGTTCTTC. This chain uses TRBV24-1 with TRBJ2-1; D uncertain. CDR3 size: 14 residues. The ends were cut back, 3 bases at V and 8 bases at J, with 13 bases in the middle. Germline V gene data show CDR1 as KGHDR and CDR2 as SFDVKD.

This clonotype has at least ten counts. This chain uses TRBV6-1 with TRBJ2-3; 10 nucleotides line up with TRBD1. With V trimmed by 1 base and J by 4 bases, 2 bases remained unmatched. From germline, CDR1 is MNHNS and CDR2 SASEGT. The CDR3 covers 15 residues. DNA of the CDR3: TGTGCCAGCAGTGAAGGACAGGGGGCCCCAGATACGCAGTATTTT. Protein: CASSEGQGAPDTQYF.

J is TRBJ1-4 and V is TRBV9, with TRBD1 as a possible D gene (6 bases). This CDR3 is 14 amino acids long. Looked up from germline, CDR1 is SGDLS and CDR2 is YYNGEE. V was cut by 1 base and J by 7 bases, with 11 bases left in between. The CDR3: CASSVSTGSEKLFF. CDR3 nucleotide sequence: TGTGCCAGCAGCGTATCCACAGGGAGTGAAAAACTGTTTTTT.

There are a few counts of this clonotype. The CDR3 protein is CASSLGQTPYTF. The CDR3 DNA follows: TGTGCCAGCAGCTTGGGCCAGACTCCCTACACCTTC. This chain uses TRBV5-6 with TRBJ1-2; D remains unclear. This CDR3 is built from 12 residues. Trimming cost V 0 bases and J 10 bases, with 10 bases left between them. Germline CDR1 SGHDT, CDR2 YYEEEE.

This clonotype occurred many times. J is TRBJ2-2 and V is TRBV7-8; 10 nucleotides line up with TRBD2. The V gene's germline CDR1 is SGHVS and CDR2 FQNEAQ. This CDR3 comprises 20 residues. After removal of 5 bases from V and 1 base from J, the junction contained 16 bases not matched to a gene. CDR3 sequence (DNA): TGTGCCAGCAGCCTAAATAGCGGGGGGCCCCTCACTCTGAACACCGGGGAGCTGTTTTTT. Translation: CASSLNSGGPLTLNTGELFF.

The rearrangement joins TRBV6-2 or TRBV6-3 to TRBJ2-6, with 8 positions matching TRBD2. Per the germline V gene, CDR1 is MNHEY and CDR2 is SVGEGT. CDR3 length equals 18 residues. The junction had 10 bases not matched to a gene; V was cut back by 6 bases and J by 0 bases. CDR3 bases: TGTGCCAGCAGCTTAAGCGGGGGTTCTAGCTCTGGGGCCAACGTCCTGACTTTC. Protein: CASSLSGGSSSGANVLTF.

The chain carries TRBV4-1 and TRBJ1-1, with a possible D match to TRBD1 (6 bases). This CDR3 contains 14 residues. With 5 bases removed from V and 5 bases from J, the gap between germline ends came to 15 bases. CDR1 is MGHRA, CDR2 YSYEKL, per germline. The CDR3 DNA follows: TGCGCCAGCAGCTTGGGGACATCGAAGACTGAAGCTTTCTTT. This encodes CASSLGTSKTEAFF.

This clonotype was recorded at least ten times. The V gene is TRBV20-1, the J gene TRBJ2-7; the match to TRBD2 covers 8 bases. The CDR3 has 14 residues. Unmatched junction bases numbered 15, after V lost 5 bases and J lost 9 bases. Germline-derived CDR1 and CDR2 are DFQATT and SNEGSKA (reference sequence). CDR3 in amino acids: CSAQPPGLVLRQYF. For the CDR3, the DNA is TGCAGTGCTCAACCCCCGGGACTAGTTCTCCGGCAGTACTTC.

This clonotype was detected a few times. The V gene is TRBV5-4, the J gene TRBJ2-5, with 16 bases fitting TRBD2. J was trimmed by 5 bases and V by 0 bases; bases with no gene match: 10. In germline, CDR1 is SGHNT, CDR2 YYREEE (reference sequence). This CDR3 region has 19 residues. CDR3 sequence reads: CASSLEGLAGGPLRETQYF. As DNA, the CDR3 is TGTGCCAGCAGCTTGGAGGGACTAGCGGGGGGGCCTCTTCGGGAGACCCAGTACTTC.